The 12 T cell receptor beta chains presented below share a single source sample, sequenced in a study of cytomegalovirus exposure and HLA in healthy donors. PCR employed 60 Vbeta and 13 Jbeta primers. Profiling relied on immunoSEQ multiplex PCR, and the TCRdb table lists in-frame clones only, not all of them. Here the sample spans roughly 100,000 clones, more than 70% being singletons. Sequencing was done on a sample of PBMCs. All receptors come from a man aged 35 to 55 in good health and CMV-seronegative.

The V call is TRBV5-1, the J call TRBJ2-1, with 10 bases fitting TRBD1. Trimming at V came to 2 bases and at J to 8 bases, leaving 7 bases not matched to a gene. CDR1 and CDR2 (germline): SGHRS, YFSETQ. The CDR3 contains 15 residues. DNA for the CDR3: TGCGCCAGCAGCTTAGTCGGGACAGGGGTCGATGAGCAGTTCTTC. This encodes CASSLVGTGVDEQFF.

The count of this clone is one. This rearrangement joins TRBV7-8 to TRBJ2-1; the match to TRBD1 covers 8 bases. This CDR3 spans 16 amino acids. Trimming cost V 2 bases and J 6 bases; bases outside gene matches: 9. CDR1 and CDR2 from the germline V gene are SGHVS and FQNEAQ. CDR3 region: CASSLYRQGPSNEQFF. The CDR3 DNA reads TGTGCCAGCAGCTTATATCGACAGGGGCCCTCCAATGAGCAGTTCTTC.

The J gene is TRBJ2-5, the V gene TRBV7-9, with 7 bases matching TRBD1. Germline V gene data show CDR1 as SEHNR and CDR2 as FQNEAQ (reference sequence). The CDR3 is 16 residues long. V trimming: 4 bases; J trimming: 5 bases; junction bases outside the gene matches: 13. The DNA of the CDR3 is TGTGCCAGCAGCTCGACCTCGACAGGGAGTTTGGAGACCCAGTACTTC. This translates into CASSSTSTGSLETQYF.

The chain has TRBV4-2 and TRBJ2-5; 9 bases align to TRBD1. The J call is in doubt because the DNA end fits TRBJ2-7 better. Germline V lookup: CDR1 LGHNA, CDR2 YNFKEQ. CDR3 size: 14 residues. The CDR3 region has the DNA TGTGCCAGCAGCCAAGGGGGACAGGGCTACGAGCAGTACTTC. It specifies CASSQGGQGYEQYF.

This clone was picked up many times. The chain has TRBV4-2 and TRBJ1-4; the match to TRBD1 covers 12 bases. CDR3 length equals 16 residues. Germline V gene data show CDR1 as LGHNA and CDR2 as YNFKEQ. J was trimmed by 5 bases and V by 3 bases; bases with no gene match: 4. CDR3 nucleotide sequence: TGTGCCAGCAGCCAGGGGACAGGGGGCGGGAATGAAAAACTGTTTTTT. Its translation is CASSQGTGGGNEKLFF.

There are a few counts of this clone. The rearrangement uses TRBV5-1 and TRBJ1-6; 9 positions match TRBD1. The V and J ends lost 0 bases and 9 bases, in that order; junction bases with no gene match: 4. The CDR3 totals 15 residues. Germline V lookup: CDR1 SGHRS, CDR2 YFSETQ. The CDR3 coding sequence is TGCGCCAGCAGCTTGGAGGGACAGGGTGGTTCACCCCTCCACTTT. It codes for CASSLEGQGGSPLHF. The full variable domain, rest sourced from reference TRBV5-1 and TRBJ1-6, is KAGVTQTPRYLIKTRGQQVTLSCSPISGHRSVSWYQQTPGQGLQFLFEYFSETQRNKGNFPGRFSGRQFSNSRSEMNVSTLELGDSALYLCASSLEGQGGSPLHFGNGTRLTVT.

This chain links TRBV4-1 with TRBJ1-1, with a possible D match to TRBD1 (5 bases). The CDR3 has 17 residues. Trimming left V 0 bases short and J 5 bases short, with 19 bases between. Germline V gene data show CDR1 as MGHRA and CDR2 as YSYEKL. The CDR3 region is CASSQEGAGRRRTEAFF. The DNA for the CDR3 is TGCGCCAGCAGCCAAGAAGGAGCGGGACGGCGGCGGACTGAAGCTTTCTTT.

This chain joins TRBV6-6 and TRBJ2-1, with D possibly TRBD2 on 5 matching bases. V dropped 2 bases and J dropped 8 bases, with 7 bases sitting between them. CDR1 and CDR2 from the germline V gene are MNHNY and SVGAGI (reference sequence). This CDR3 has 12 amino acids. The CDR3 DNA sequence: TGTGCCAGCAGTTACGGGAGCCATGAGCAGTTCTTC. This sequence encodes CASSYGSHEQFF.

Comment on this clone: The sample has other DNA sequences that encode this CDR3 too. The chain recombines TRBV2 with TRBJ2-5; TRBD2 is a possible D gene (6 bases). From germline, CDR1 is SNHLY and CDR2 FYNNEI. The length of the CDR3 is 14 residues. The germline V and J ends were trimmed by 4 bases and 4 bases, with 13 bases remaining between them. CDR3 residues: CASSGTLGGETQYF. In DNA, the CDR3 is TGTGCCAGCAGTGGGACCCTCGGGGGAGAGACCCAGTACTTC.

The chain employs TRBV18 and TRBJ2-1; 8 bases are shared with TRBD1. This CDR3 has 16 residues. The J segment lost 4 bases and the V segment lost 4 bases, leaving 9 bases of the junction unmatched. CDR1 and CDR2 (germline): KGHSH, LQKENI. DNA for the CDR3: TGTGCCAGCTCACAACCAGGACAGGGCGGTTACAATGAGCAGTTCTTC. Its translation is CASSQPGQGGYNEQFF.

The rearrangement joins TRBV12-1 to TRBJ2-5; the table's D call, TRBD2, was not checked against the DNA. TRBV12-1 is described as a pseudogene. The CDR3 extends over 18 amino acids. CDR3 nucleotides: TGTGCCAGCAGCTTTGAGTGGACTAGCGGGGGGGCGTGGGAGACCCAGTACTTC. Translated, it gives CASSFEWTSGGAWETQYF.

The CDR3 loop reads CASSLGDFSTDTQYF. In DNA form, the CDR3 reads TGTGCCAGCAGCTTAGGGGACTTTAGCACAGATACGCAGTATTTT. The chain links TRBV11-2 to TRBJ2-3; D perhaps matches TRBD2 (6 bases). This CDR3 is built from 15 residues. Trimming pared 1 base from V and 0 bases from J, leaving 8 bases between. Germline V lookup: CDR1 SGHAT, CDR2 FQNNGV. The variable domain in full, with the rest retrieved from reference TRBV11-2 and TRBJ2-3, is EAGVAQSPRYKIIEKRQSVAFWCNPISGHATLYWYQQILGQGPKLLIQFQNNGVVDDSQLPKDRFSAERLKGVDSTLKIQPAKLEDSAVYLCASSLGDFSTDTQYFGPGTRLTVL.